Listed below are T cell receptor beta chains from one sample, sequenced in a study of PD-1 blockade in classical Hodgkin lymphoma. Data came from immunoSEQ multiplex PCR; TCRdb stores just in-frame clones and leaves some out. The sample lists 30,000 to 40,000 clones, less than 80% occurring once. The sequences come from peripheral blood mononuclear cells (PBMCs), collected at baseline. These receptors all stem from a human donor with classical Hodgkin lymphoma. The conserved cysteine and the conserved F or W are not part of the CDR3 here. Only part of the rows carry a size: once, few, many, or a class if the clone is expanded.

V gene,J gene,clone size,CDR3 protein
TRBV28,TRBJ2-7,-,ASSFIGISSYEQY
TRBV27,TRBJ2-7,-,ASSLHSPGGGYEQY
TRBV5-1,TRBJ1-3,-,ASSIGQPAGNTIY
TRBV28,TRBJ2-7,-,ARIPLYEQY
TRBV10-1,TRBJ2-3,-,ASSASGGRFTSTDTQY
TRBV6-5,TRBJ2-7,-,ASRSPLAYEQY
TRBV10-1,TRBJ1-5,few,ASRYPGGRARQHQPQH
TRBV27,TRBJ1-2,-,ARSLAFPCRTGRDYGYT
TRBV10-2,TRBJ2-7,-,ASSVASYEQY
TRBV7-2,TRBJ2-2,-,ASSLGLLPGELF
TRBV19,TRBJ2-3,-,ASSSSGLQSNTQY
TRBV4-1,TRBJ2-1,-,ASSQVDMGLSYNEQF
TRBV29-1,TRBJ2-5,-,SVVPIVGGTVETQY